This record concerns one T cell receptor beta chain sequence. Its target is unknown. This specimen comes from a study of cytomegalovirus exposure and HLA in healthy donors. Overall study: Early on, a data release was issued that held some 85 million unique TCRs from HLA-typed donors. Notes on the study in general: Using the classifier, cytomegalovirus status was reportedly diagnosed with high specificity and sensitivity.

The CDR3 extends over 15 amino acids. Trimming cost V 1 base and J 7 bases; bases outside gene matches: 3. Germline-derived CDR1 and CDR2 are MNHNY and SVGAGI (reference sequence). PCR used 60 Vbeta primers and 13 Jbeta primers. The table came from immunoSEQ multiplex PCR; TCRdb's copy has only in-frame clones and leaves some out. The sample includes more than 120,000 clones, around 78% of them seen just once. J is TRBJ1-6 and V is TRBV6-6, with TRBD1 matching over 8 bases. Sequencing used PBMCs. The TCR comes from a woman aged 35 to 49 in good health and CMV-seropositive. Written as DNA, the CDR3 is TGTGCCAGCAGTTACTTAGGACAGGGAAATTCACCCCTCCACTTT. Protein product: CASSYLGQGNSPLHF.